This T cell receptor beta chain comes out of a study of beta chain features in type 1 diabetes. Study-level findings and limits: An over-representation of cells with high TCR expression could result from cDNA sequencing. Type 1 diabetes patients showed a moderate but significant shortening of TCRB CDR3s in all four CD4+ subsets.

Regarding this clone: What it binds is unknown.

The isolated RNA, all of it, was reverse transcribed, so expressed TCRB transcripts were what got sequenced. Generated by immunoSEQ multiplex PCR, the TCRdb table keeps only in-frame clones and is missing some. The sample shows roughly 730,000 clones, under 15% of them seen only once. The germline V and J ends were trimmed by 7 bases and 3 bases, with 16 bases remaining between them. The CDR3 length is 14 residues. Per germline, CDR1 MNHEY and CDR2 SMNVEV (reference sequence). The gene calls are TRBV27 and TRBJ2-7; weak D call: TRBD1 (5 bases). The sequence came from a man younger than 35 with type 1 diabetes. Sample: naive CD4+ T cells from blood. This CDR3 reads CASIPRQGHYEQYF. DNA of the CDR3: TGTGCCAGCATCCCGAGGCAGGGCCACTACGAGCAGTACTTC.